Presented here are 31 T cell receptor beta chains from one specimen sequenced in a study of cytomegalovirus exposure and HLA in healthy donors. PCR amplification relied on 60 Vbeta primers (plus 13 Jbeta primers). Libraries were prepared by immunoSEQ multiplex PCR; TCRdb keeps only in-frame clonotypes and omits some of them. The sample records approximately 120,000 clones, 77% being singletons. Specimen: PBMCs. The receptors stem from a woman aged 40 to 55 in good health and CMV-seropositive.

This rearrangement joins TRBV2 to TRBJ1-2; possibly TRBD1 for D (6 bases). The CDR3 extends over 13 amino acids. V was cut by 6 bases and J by 0 bases, with 8 bases left in between. The germline V gene has CDR1 SNHLY and CDR2 FYNNEI. CDR3 residues: CASRAGANYGYTF. The CDR3 nucleotides read TGTGCCAGCAGGGCAGGGGCTAACTATGGCTACACCTTC.

The V and J genes are TRBV5-1 and TRBJ2-3; D is undetermined. Germline CDR1 and CDR2: SGHRS and YFSETQ. The germline V and J ends were trimmed by 4 bases and 2 bases, with 20 bases remaining between them. The CDR3 sequence is 17 residues long. Here the CDR3 reads CASSLGSNRQSTDTQYF. In DNA form, the CDR3 reads TGCGCCAGCAGCCTTGGAAGTAACAGACAATCCACAGATACGCAGTATTTT.

This clone was counted a few times. This chain joins TRBV6-6 and TRBJ2-6; no definite D call. V was cut by 2 bases and J by 0 bases, with 5 bases left in between. CDR1 and CDR2 from the germline V gene are MNHNY and SVGAGI (reference sequence). CDR3 size: 15 residues. The CDR3 coding sequence is TGTGCCAGCAGTTACGGTAGCTCTGGGGCCAACGTCCTGACTTTC. Its protein is CASSYGSSGANVLTF.

The chain recombines TRBV5-4 with TRBJ2-2; 7 nucleotides agree with TRBD2. The V and J ends lost 4 bases and 6 bases, in that order; junction bases with no gene match: 9. CDR3 length: 15 amino acids. In germline, CDR1 is SGHNT, CDR2 YYREEE (reference sequence). The CDR3 loop reads CASSPSGEISGELFF. The CDR3 coding sequence is TGTGCCAGCAGCCCTAGCGGAGAGATATCCGGGGAGCTGTTTTTT. Drawing the rest from reference TRBV5-4 and TRBJ2-2, the complete variable domain is ETGVTQSPTHLIKTRGQQVTLRCSSQSGHNTVSWYQQALGQGPQFIFQYYREEENGRGNFPPRFSGLQFPNYSSELNVNALELDDSALYLCASSPSGEISGELFFGEGSRLTVL.

V is TRBV5-1 and J is TRBJ2-1; 7 nucleotides match TRBD2. Germline trimming cut 6 bases from V and 2 bases from J; bases unmatched to any gene: 11. The CDR3 contains 16 residues. The germline gives CDR1 SGHRS, CDR2 YFSETQ. The CDR3 spells CASNEGGSLTYNEQFF. The CDR3 nucleotides are TGCGCCAGCAATGAAGGCGGGAGTCTGACCTACAATGAGCAGTTCTTC.

J is TRBJ2-5 and V is TRBV29-1; 10 bases are shared with TRBD1. From germline, CDR1 is SQVTM and CDR2 ANQGSEA. The trim removed 7 bases at V and 5 bases at J, leaving 10 bases unmatched. The CDR3 is made up of 14 amino acids. CDR3 sequence (DNA): TGCAGCGCCCGGACAGGGGGTGCCTTGGAGACCCAGTACTTC. Translated, it gives CSARTGGALETQYF.

V and J are TRBV30 and TRBJ2-5; 7 positions match TRBD1. The CDR3 is 13 amino acids. The J segment lost 2 bases and the V segment lost 2 bases, leaving 2 bases of the junction unmatched. Germline V gene sequence: CDR1 GTSNPN, CDR2 SVGIG (reference sequence). In DNA form, the CDR3 reads TGTGCCTGGAGTAAGGACAGGCAAGAGACCCAGTACTTC. This codes for CAWSKDRQETQYF.

The rearrangement uses TRBV7-9 and TRBJ2-1; TRBD2 aligns across 9 bases. Germline V gene lookup returns CDR1 SEHNR and CDR2 FQNEAQ (reference sequence). The CDR3 is made up of 19 amino acids. Unmatched junction bases numbered 17, after V lost 4 bases and J lost 4 bases. The DNA for the CDR3 is TGTGCCAGCAGCTCACTACAACCTCTTAGCGGGAGAGAGTACAATGAGCAGTTCTTC. Translated: CASSSLQPLSGREYNEQFF.

The chain uses TRBV6-5 and TRBJ1-5; 8 positions match TRBD1. The CDR3 spans 13 residues. J was trimmed by 3 bases and V by 6 bases; bases with no gene match: 1. CDR1 and CDR2 from the germline V gene are MNHEY and SVGAGI. This CDR3 reads CASSRGLNQPQHF. CDR3 in DNA: TGTGCCAGCAGCAGGGGGCTCAATCAGCCCCAGCATTTT.

CDR3 region: CASSISSGTGELFF. In DNA form, the CDR3 reads TGTGCCAGTAGTATAAGTAGCGGCACCGGGGAGCTGTTTTTT. The V call is TRBV19, the J call TRBJ2-2; D may be TRBD2 (6 bases). The CDR3 consists of 14 residues. The ends were cut back, 2 bases at V and 4 bases at J, with 8 bases in the middle. CDR1 is LNHDA and CDR2 is SQIVND in the germline V gene (reference sequence).

This chain links TRBV5-1 with TRBJ1-2; TRBD1 matches 8 bases. The CDR3 is 14 residues long. Germline CDR1 reads SGHRS; CDR2 reads YFSETQ. The V and J ends lost 4 bases and 0 bases, in that order; junction bases with no gene match: 2. CDR3 in DNA: TGCGCCAGCAGCCCGGACAGGGCTAACTATGGCTACACCTTC. Amino acids: CASSPDRANYGYTF.

The chain recombines TRBV4-2 with TRBJ2-5; 9 bases are shared with TRBD1. CDR1 and CDR2 from the germline V gene are LGHNA and YNFKEQ. This CDR3 has 16 residues. V shed 0 bases and J 2 bases; nucleotides not matched to a gene: 4. The CDR3 coding sequence is TGTGCCAGCAGCCAAGATGGGACAGGGCGGCAAGAGACCCAGTACTTC. Its translation is CASSQDGTGRQETQYF.

This clone was detected a few times. V and J are TRBV5-4 and TRBJ2-5; weak D call: TRBD2 (5 bases). The V end lost 5 bases, the J end lost 2 bases, and 16 bases lay between the germline ends. Looked up from germline, CDR1 is SGHNT and CDR2 is YYREEE (reference sequence). There are 15 residues in the CDR3. The CDR3 coding sequence is TGTGCCAGCAGACAAAGCGGTGCCGGGCAAGAGACCCAGTACTTC. Its translation is CASRQSGAGQETQYF.

Only a few counts were recorded for this clone. V gene TRBV27 combines with J gene TRBJ1-5; D call uncertain. CDR1 is MNHEY, CDR2 SMNVEV, per germline (reference sequence). The CDR3 sequence is 13 residues long. V was cut by 4 bases and J by 4 bases, with 8 bases left in between. CDR3 in DNA: TGTGCCAGCAGTTCGACATGGAATCAGCCCCAGCATTTT. Translated, it gives CASSSTWNQPQHF.

The genes are TRBV29-1 and TRBJ2-7, with 8 bases fitting TRBD2. This CDR3 is built from 14 residues. V was clipped by 5 bases and J by 7 bases; unmatched bases: 13. Germline lookup yields CDR1 SQVTM and CDR2 ANQGSEA. For the CDR3, the DNA is TGCAGCGTTTCGAGCGGGGGAATCTTTGGGGAGCAGTACTTC. Its protein is CSVSSGGIFGEQYF.

The chain combines TRBV19 with TRBJ1-1; tentatively, D is TRBD1 (5 bases). Germline V gene sequence: CDR1 LNHDA, CDR2 SQIVND (reference sequence). The V end was cut by 8 bases, the J end by 1 base, with 11 bases between. The CDR3 covers 13 residues. For the CDR3, the DNA is TGTGCCAGTCGGGGGGACCCGAACACTGAAGCTTTCTTT. Protein: CASRGDPNTEAFF.

The chain links TRBV30 to TRBJ2-7; the match to TRBD1 covers 10 bases. Germline-derived CDR1 and CDR2 are GTSNPN and SVGIG (reference sequence). The CDR3 has 15 amino acids. The V gene end was trimmed by 5 bases and the J gene end by 4 bases; junction bases not matched to a gene: 11. CDR3 coding DNA: TGTGCCTGGGCCCGAACGGGACAGGGGAAGTACGAGCAGTACTTC. This codes for CAWARTGQGKYEQYF. Supplemented by reference TRBV30 and TRBJ2-7, the full variable domain reads SQTIHQWPATLVQPVGSPLSLECTVEGTSNPNLYWYRQAAGRGLQLLFYSVGIGQISSEVPQNLSASRPQDRQFILSSKKLLLSDSGFYLCAWARTGQGKYEQYFGPGTRLTVT.

This clone was counted a single time. The rearrangement uses TRBV6-6 and TRBJ1-6; D perhaps matches TRBD1 (5 bases). V dropped 2 bases and J dropped 10 bases, with 18 bases sitting between them. CDR3 size: 16 residues. The germline V gene encodes CDR1 MNHNY and CDR2 SVGAGI (reference sequence). The CDR3 nucleotides are TGTGCCAGCAGTTACCGTCCGGGACTCTCTGGGTCACCCCTCCACTTT. Its translation: CASSYRPGLSGSPLHF.

V gene TRBV7-9 combines with J gene TRBJ1-4; 8 nucleotides align to TRBD1. With V trimmed by 7 bases and J by 5 bases, 6 bases remained unmatched. Germline lookup yields CDR1 SEHNR and CDR2 FQNEAQ (reference sequence). The CDR3 covers 14 residues. DNA of the CDR3: TGTGCCAGCAACAGGGGGTTAGGAAATGAAAAACTGTTTTTT. Translated: CASNRGLGNEKLFF.

The V call is TRBV5-6, the J call TRBJ2-3, with 7 bases fitting TRBD1. Germline CDR1 and CDR2: SGHDT and YYEEEE. J lost 3 bases, V lost 2 bases, and 6 bases had no gene match. This CDR3 is 15 amino acids long. This CDR3 reads CASSLALTGTDTQYF. For the CDR3, the DNA is TGTGCCAGCAGCTTAGCCCTGACAGGGACAGATACGCAGTATTTT.

V usage is TRBV28 and J usage is TRBJ2-1, with 11 bases aligning to TRBD1. Germline CDR1 reads MDHEN; CDR2 reads SYDVKM. The CDR3 is 16 residues long. The V gene end was trimmed by 1 base and the J gene end by 7 bases; junction bases not matched to a gene: 6. The CDR3 DNA follows: TGTGCCAGCAGTTTATTAGGGGACAGGGGGACGAATGAGCAGTTCTTC. Its translation: CASSLLGDRGTNEQFF.

The chain has TRBV6-1 and TRBJ2-1; 10 bases fit TRBD1. The germline gives CDR1 MNHNS, CDR2 SASEGT. The trim removed 6 bases at V and 7 bases at J, leaving 6 bases unmatched. The CDR3 is 14 amino acids. CDR3 in amino acids: CASSPGQGSNEQFF. CDR3 sequence (DNA): TGTGCCAGCAGCCCGGGACAGGGGTCGAATGAGCAGTTCTTC.

This clone was seen just once. The CDR3 DNA is TGTGCCATCAGCCAGACAGGCCTTCACTACGAGCAGTACTTC. Translated: CAISQTGLHYEQYF. The chain joins TRBV10-3 to TRBJ2-7; TRBD1 is a possible D gene (6 bases). Germline CDR1 and CDR2: ENHRY and SYGVKD. V lost 6 bases and J lost 3, with 15 bases in between. CDR3 length: 14 amino acids.

This rearrangement joins TRBV9 to TRBJ1-1; D is uncertain. This CDR3 spans 15 amino acids. Germline CDR1 and CDR2: SGDLS and YYNGEE. V gave up 2 bases and J gave up 1 base, with 12 bases separating them. CDR3 bases: TGTGCCAGCAGCGTTGCGGGGTCTGGGAACACTGAAGCTTTCTTT. Amino acid sequence: CASSVAGSGNTEAFF.

The rearrangement joins TRBV11-2 to TRBJ1-1, with 7 bases identical to TRBD1. V dropped 7 bases and J dropped 1; count of bases not matched to a gene: 6. CDR1 is SGHAT, CDR2 FQNNGV, per germline. The CDR3 totals 14 residues. For the CDR3, the DNA is TGTGCCAGCACCGTCGGGACAGCGAACACTGAAGCTTTCTTT. Protein product: CASTVGTANTEAFF.

This clone has more than one count but fewer than ten. V and J are TRBV5-3 and TRBJ2-1; 10 bases match TRBD1. TRBV5-3 is an ORF for which the function is uncertain. The V gene end was trimmed by 4 bases and the J gene end by 8 bases; junction bases not matched to a gene: 3. The CDR3 spans 13 residues. CDR3 residues: CARSPGTGDEQFF. The CDR3 DNA reads as TGTGCCAGAAGCCCGGGGACAGGGGATGAGCAGTTCTTC.

The chain joins TRBV2 to TRBJ2-7; 8 positions agree with TRBD2. J lost 5 bases, V lost 0 bases, and 9 bases had no gene match. CDR3 length: 16 residues. The germline CDR1 and CDR2 sequences are SNHLY and FYNNEI. CDR3 sequence reads: CASSEAEGAGANEQYF. The CDR3 DNA is TGTGCCAGCAGTGAAGCAGAAGGAGCGGGAGCCAACGAGCAGTACTTC.

The rearrangement joins TRBV5-1 to TRBJ1-1, with TRBD1 matching 8 bases. Germline V lookup: CDR1 SGHRS, CDR2 YFSETQ. Trimming took 4 bases from V and 10 from J; bases not matched to a gene: 6. The CDR3 has 12 amino acids. In DNA, the CDR3 is TGCGCCAGCAGCCCCGGACAGGGTCTAGCTTTCTTT. Translation gives CASSPGQGLAFF.

The rearrangement joins TRBV11-2 to TRBJ2-7, with D perhaps TRBD1 (6 bases). From germline, CDR1 is SGHAT and CDR2 FQNNGV. Trimming stripped 4 bases from V and 3 bases from J, with 22 bases between. The CDR3 runs 17 residues. The CDR3 DNA sequence: TGTGCCAGCAGCTCCGTTGCCAGCAGCTTAGGGGGCTACGAGCAGTACTTC. It specifies CASSSVASSLGGYEQYF.

The chain employs TRBV27 and TRBJ1-4; no reliable D call. This CDR3 region has 16 residues. The germline gives CDR1 MNHEY, CDR2 SMNVEV (reference sequence). This chain's CDR3 is CAEARGRSATNEKLFF. The CDR3 nucleotides are TGTGCGGAGGCTCGTGGGCGGTCTGCAACTAATGAAAAACTGTTTTTT.

This clone was seen more than once but under ten times. This chain connects TRBV5-1 to TRBJ2-2; D is possibly TRBD1 (6 bases). In germline, CDR1 is SGHRS, CDR2 YFSETQ. Between the trimmed V and J ends, which lost 0 bases and 6 bases, there was a span of 15 bases. This CDR3 has 16 residues. The CDR3 sequence: CASSLAQGRMAGELFF. CDR3 DNA: TGCGCCAGCAGCTTGGCACAGGGTAGGATGGCCGGGGAGCTGTTTTTT.